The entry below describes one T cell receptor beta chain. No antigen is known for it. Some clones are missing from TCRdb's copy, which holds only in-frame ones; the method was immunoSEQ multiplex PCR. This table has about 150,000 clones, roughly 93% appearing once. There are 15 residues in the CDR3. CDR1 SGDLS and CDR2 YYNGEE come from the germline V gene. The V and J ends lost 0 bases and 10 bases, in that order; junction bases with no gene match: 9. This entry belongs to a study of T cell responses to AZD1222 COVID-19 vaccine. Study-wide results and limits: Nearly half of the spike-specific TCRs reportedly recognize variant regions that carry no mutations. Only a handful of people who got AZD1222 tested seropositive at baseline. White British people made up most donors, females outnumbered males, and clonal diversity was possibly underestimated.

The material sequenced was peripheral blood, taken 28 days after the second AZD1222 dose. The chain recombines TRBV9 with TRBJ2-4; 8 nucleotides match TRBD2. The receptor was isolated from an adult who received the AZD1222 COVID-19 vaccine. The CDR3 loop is CASSVGLAGGGIQYF. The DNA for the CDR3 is TGTGCCAGCAGCGTAGGATTGGCGGGAGGTGGGATTCAGTACTTC.